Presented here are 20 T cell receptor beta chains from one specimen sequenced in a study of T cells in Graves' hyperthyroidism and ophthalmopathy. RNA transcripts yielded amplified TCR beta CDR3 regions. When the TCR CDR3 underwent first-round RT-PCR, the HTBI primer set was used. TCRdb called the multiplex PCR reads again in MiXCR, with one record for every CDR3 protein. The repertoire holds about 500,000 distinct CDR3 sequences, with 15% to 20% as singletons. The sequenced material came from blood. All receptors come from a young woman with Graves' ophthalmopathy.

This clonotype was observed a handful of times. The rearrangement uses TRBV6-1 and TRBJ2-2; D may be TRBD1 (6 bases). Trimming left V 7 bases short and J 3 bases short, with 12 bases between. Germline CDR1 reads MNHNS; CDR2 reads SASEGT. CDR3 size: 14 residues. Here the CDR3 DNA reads TGTGCCAGCAAAAAGGACAGAGACACCGGGGAGCTGTTTTTT. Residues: CASKKDRDTGELFF.

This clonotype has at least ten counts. The CDR3 protein is CASRTGTSGSDEQYF. DNA of the CDR3: TGTGCCAGCAGGACCGGGACTAGCGGGAGCGACGAGCAGTACTTC. V gene TRBV28 combines with J gene TRBJ2-7; 14 bases align to TRBD2. V lost 6 bases to trimming and J lost 5 bases; unmatched junction nucleotides: 6. CDR3 length equals 15 residues. Germline V gene data show CDR1 as MDHEN and CDR2 as SYDVKM.

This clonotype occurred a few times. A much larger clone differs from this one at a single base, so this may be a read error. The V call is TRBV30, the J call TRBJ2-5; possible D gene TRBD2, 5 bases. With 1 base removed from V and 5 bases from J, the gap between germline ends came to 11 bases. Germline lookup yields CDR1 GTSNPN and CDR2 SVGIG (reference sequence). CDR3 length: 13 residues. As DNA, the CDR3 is TGTGCCTGGAGTGCTAGCTTTTCGGAGACCCAGTACTTC. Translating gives CAWSASFSETQYF.

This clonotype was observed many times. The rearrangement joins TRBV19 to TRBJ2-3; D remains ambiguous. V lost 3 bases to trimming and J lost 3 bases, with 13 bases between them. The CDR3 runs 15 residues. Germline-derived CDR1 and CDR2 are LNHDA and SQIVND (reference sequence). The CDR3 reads CASSIAPTDTDTQYF. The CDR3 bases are TGTGCCAGTAGTATCGCCCCCACAGATACAGATACGCAGTATTTT.

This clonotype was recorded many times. CDR3 DNA: TGTGCCAGCAGGTCTAAACTAGCGGGATCGGTTGATACGCAGTATTTT. Its protein is CASRSKLAGSVDTQYF. This chain links TRBV6-1 with TRBJ2-3; the match to TRBD2 covers 10 bases. The trim removed 6 bases at V and 6 bases at J, leaving 12 bases unmatched. Germline CDR1 MNHNS, CDR2 SASEGT. This CDR3 has 16 amino acids.

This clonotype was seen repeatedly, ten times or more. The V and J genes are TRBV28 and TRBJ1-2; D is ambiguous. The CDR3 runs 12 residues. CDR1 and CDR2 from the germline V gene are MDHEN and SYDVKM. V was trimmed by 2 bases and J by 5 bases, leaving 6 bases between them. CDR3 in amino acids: CASSLGWYGYTF. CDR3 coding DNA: TGTGCCAGCAGTTTAGGTTGGTATGGCTACACCTTC.

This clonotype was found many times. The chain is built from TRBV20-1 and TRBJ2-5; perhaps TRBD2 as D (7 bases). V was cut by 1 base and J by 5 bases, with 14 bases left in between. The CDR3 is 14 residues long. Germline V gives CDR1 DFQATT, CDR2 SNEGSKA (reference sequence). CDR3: CSARGGGGGETQYF. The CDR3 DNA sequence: TGCAGTGCTAGAGGCGGCGGGGGCGGTGAGACCCAGTACTTC.

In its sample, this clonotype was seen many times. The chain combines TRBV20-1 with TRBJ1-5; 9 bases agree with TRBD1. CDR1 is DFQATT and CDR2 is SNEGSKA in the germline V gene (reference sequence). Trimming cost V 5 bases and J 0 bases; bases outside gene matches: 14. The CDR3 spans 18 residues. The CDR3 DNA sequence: TGCAGTGCTTCGGACAGGGGAAGACCCGATTATAGCAATCAGCCCCAGCATTTT. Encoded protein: CSASDRGRPDYSNQPQHF.

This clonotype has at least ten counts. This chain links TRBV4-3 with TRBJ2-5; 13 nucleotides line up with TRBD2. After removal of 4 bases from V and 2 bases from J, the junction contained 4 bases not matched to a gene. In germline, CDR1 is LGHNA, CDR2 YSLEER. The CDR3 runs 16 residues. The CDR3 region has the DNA TGCGCCAGCAGCCTGGGACTAGCGGGGATACAAGAGACCCAGTACTTC. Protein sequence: CASSLGLAGIQETQYF.

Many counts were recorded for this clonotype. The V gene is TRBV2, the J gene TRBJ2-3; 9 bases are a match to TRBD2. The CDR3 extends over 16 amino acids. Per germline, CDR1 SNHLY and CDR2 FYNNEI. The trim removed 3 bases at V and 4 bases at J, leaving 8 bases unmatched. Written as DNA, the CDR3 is TGTGCCAGCAGTGAGGGGTTTAGCGGGAGTGCAGATACGCAGTATTTT. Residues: CASSEGFSGSADTQYF.

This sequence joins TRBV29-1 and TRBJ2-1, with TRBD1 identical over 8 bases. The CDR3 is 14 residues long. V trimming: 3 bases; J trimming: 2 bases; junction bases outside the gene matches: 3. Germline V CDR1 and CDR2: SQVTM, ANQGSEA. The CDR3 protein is CSVDLTGAYNEQFF. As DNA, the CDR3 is TGCAGCGTTGACCTGACAGGGGCCTACAATGAGCAGTTCTTC.

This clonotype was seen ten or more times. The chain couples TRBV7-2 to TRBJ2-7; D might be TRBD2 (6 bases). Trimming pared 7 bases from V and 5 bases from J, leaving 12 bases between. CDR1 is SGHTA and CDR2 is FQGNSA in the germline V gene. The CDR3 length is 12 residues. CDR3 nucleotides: TGTGCCAGCACCCCCGGCGGGAACGAGCAGTACTTC. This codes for CASTPGGNEQYF.

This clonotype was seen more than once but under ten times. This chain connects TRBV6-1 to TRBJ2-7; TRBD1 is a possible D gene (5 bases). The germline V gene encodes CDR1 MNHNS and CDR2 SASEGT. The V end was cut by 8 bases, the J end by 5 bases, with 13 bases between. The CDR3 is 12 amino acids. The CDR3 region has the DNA TGTGCCAGCGTACAGGTGGGCCACGAGCAGTACTTC. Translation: CASVQVGHEQYF.

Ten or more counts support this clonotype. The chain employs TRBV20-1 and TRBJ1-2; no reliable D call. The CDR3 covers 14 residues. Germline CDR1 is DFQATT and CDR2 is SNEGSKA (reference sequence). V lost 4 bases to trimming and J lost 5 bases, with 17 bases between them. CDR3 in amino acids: CSAINQWENYGYTF. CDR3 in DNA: TGCAGTGCTATAAATCAGTGGGAGAATTATGGCTACACCTTC.

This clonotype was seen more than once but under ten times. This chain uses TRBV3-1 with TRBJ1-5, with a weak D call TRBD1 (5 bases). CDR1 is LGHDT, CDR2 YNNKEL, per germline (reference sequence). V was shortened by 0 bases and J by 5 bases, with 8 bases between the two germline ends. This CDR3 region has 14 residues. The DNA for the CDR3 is TGTGCCAGCAGCCAAGAATGGGACGATCAGCCCCAGCATTTT. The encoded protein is CASSQEWDDQPQHF.

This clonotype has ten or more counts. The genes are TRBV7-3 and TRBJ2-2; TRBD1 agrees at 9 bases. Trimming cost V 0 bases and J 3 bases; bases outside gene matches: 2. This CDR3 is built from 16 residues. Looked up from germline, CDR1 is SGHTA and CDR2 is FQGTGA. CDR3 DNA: TGTGCCAGCAGCTTAACGTGGGACAGGGACACCGGGGAGCTGTTTTTT. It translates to CASSLTWDRDTGELFF.

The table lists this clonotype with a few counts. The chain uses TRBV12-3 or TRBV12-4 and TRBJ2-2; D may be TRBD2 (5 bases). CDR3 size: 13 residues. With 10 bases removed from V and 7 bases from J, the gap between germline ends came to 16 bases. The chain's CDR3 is CATADLAGGELFF. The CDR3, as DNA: TGTGCCACCGCGGACTTGGCGGGCGGGGAGCTGTTTTTT.

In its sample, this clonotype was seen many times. The CDR3 reads CATSRLSGLAGEITDTQYF. The DNA of the CDR3 is TGTGCCACCAGCAGACTATCCGGACTAGCGGGAGAGATCACAGATACGCAGTATTTT. The V call is TRBV15, the J call TRBJ2-3; 13 nucleotides align to TRBD2. The V and J ends lost 2 bases and 2 bases, in that order; junction bases with no gene match: 10. Looked up from germline, CDR1 is LNHNV and CDR2 is YYDKDF (reference sequence). This CDR3 region has 19 residues.

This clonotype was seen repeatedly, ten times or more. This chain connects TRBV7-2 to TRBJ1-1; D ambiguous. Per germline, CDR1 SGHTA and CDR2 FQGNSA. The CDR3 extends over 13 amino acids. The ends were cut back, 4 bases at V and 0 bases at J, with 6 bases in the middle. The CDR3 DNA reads TGTGCCAGCAGCTCCAATCTGAACACTGAAGCTTTCTTT. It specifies CASSSNLNTEAFF.

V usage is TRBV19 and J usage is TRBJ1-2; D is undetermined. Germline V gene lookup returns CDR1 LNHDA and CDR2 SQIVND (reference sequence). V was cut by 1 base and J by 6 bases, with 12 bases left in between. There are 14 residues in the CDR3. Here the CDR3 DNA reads TGTGCCAGTAGTATAGTACAGATCCGGGATGGCTACACCTTC. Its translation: CASSIVQIRDGYTF. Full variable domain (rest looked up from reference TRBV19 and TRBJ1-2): DGGITQSPKYLFRKEGQNVTLSCEQNLNHDAMYWYRQDPGQGLRLIYYSQIVNDFQKGDIAEGYSVSREKKESFPLTVTSAQKNPTAFYLCASSIVQIRDGYTFGSGTRLTVV.